The entry below gives a single T cell receptor (beta chain) sequence along with its context. This CDR3 is built from 16 residues. Trimming pared 3 bases from V and 0 bases from J, leaving 13 bases between. CDR1 is SGHDT and CDR2 is YYEEEE in the germline V gene. Method: immunoSEQ multiplex PCR; TCRdb's copy keeps in-frame clones and lacks some. Among fewer than 850,000 clones, 90% were seen once, and the ten largest hold 34%. These data are taken from a study of shared clonotypes between healthy human individuals. The sequence was collected from a man aged 18 to 29 in good health. Some clones in this sample may be carry-over from other donors' samples. The specimen was memory CD8+ T cells from PBMCs. Subset meaning: CD45RO+ cells pooled with CCR7-negative TemRA cells. The chain employs TRBV5-6 and TRBJ1-3, with D possibly being TRBD1 (5 bases). For the CDR3, the DNA is TGTGCCAGCAGCTGGGGGACCGCCGCCTCTGGAAACACCATATATTTT. Its translation is CASSWGTAASGNTIYF.